Below, 5 T cell receptor beta chains from the same sample are listed, as sequenced in a study of glioma-infiltrating T cells. Using RNA template, CDR3s of TCR alpha and beta were amplified with iRepertoire arm-PCR. TCRdb reanalysed the multiplex PCR reads using MiXCR and keeps one entry per CDR3 protein. Of over 140,000 distinct CDR3 sequences in the sample, 39% were seen once. Sequenced input: glioma tissue, nonneoplastic brain tissue, or PBMCs (not recorded which). The receptors were sampled from a human donor with low-grade glioma or glioblastoma, undergoing nonglioma brain surgery, or in good health (not recorded which).

The table lists this clonotype with a few counts. The rearrangement uses TRBV3-1 and TRBJ1-2; TRBD1 might be the D (6 bases). Trimming removed 4 bases from V and 5 bases from J, with 14 bases in between. Per the germline V gene, CDR1 is LGHDT and CDR2 is YNNKEL (reference sequence). CDR3 length: 14 residues. The CDR3 loop is CASSLGQIPYGYTF. CDR3 coding DNA: TGTGCCAGCAGCCTCGGACAGATCCCTTATGGCTACACCTTC.

This chain joins TRBV5-1 and TRBJ1-2, with D possibly matching TRBD1 (5 bases). This CDR3 is 14 amino acids long. From germline, CDR1 is SGHRS and CDR2 YFSETQ. V lost 3 bases and J 4 bases, leaving 13 bases between the germline ends. CDR3 in amino acids: CASSSDGAGYGYTF. The CDR3 bases are TGCGCCAGCAGCTCGGACGGGGCTGGCTATGGCTACACCTTC.

About this clonotype: An end of the junction does not agree with germline; a read error may underlie this. The chain employs TRBV4-1 and TRBJ1-2; D remains ambiguous. This CDR3 comprises 13 residues. From germline, CDR1 is MGHRA and CDR2 YSYEKL. The CDR3 loop reads CASRQSTFKGYAF. The CDR3 DNA follows: TGCGCCAGCAGACAGTCAACCTTTAAAGGCTACGCCTTC.

V usage is TRBV6-2 or TRBV6-3 and J usage is TRBJ2-3, with 11 bases lining up with TRBD1. Germline V gene data show CDR1 as MNHEY and CDR2 as SVGEGT. The CDR3 loop spans 16 amino acids. V lost 5 bases, J lost 2 bases, and 6 bases stayed unmatched. CDR3 sequence (DNA): TGTGCCAGCAGTCCGGGGACAGGGGGAAACACAGATACGCAGTATTTT. Translation: CASSPGTGGNTDTQYF.

The genes are TRBV6-1 and TRBJ2-1, with a tentative D call TRBD1 (6 bases). Deletions cut 6 bases from V and 4 bases from J, with 19 bases between. From germline, CDR1 is MNHNS and CDR2 SASEGT. The CDR3 is 16 amino acids. The CDR3 nucleotides are TGTGCCAGCAGACCACAACAGGTAGGGGGTTACAATGAGCAGTTCTTC. This gives the protein CASRPQQVGGYNEQFF.